One and the same sample provided the 30 T cell receptor beta chains below, sequenced in a study of T cell repertoires in ileal Crohn's disease. The repertoire was sequenced with immunoSEQ multiplex PCR; TCRdb's copy has only in-frame clones and lacks some. This sample yields approximately 29,000 clones, of which roughly three quarters are seen a single time; around 5.4% belongs to the top ten. Material for sequencing was ileal tissue. The source of these receptors is an adult with Crohn's disease.

This clone appeared a few times. V usage is TRBV2 and J usage is TRBJ1-2; no clear D gene. The germline gives CDR1 SNHLY, CDR2 FYNNEI. V dropped 7 bases and J dropped 6 bases, with 18 bases sitting between them. CDR3 size: 14 residues. CDR3 DNA: TGTGCCAGCATCGGACTTCCGAGTGGTAATGGCTACACCTTC. As protein: CASIGLPSGNGYTF.

This clone has just a few counts. The V call is TRBV2, the J call TRBJ2-7, with TRBD2 matching 10 bases. The germline CDR1 and CDR2 sequences are SNHLY and FYNNEI. V was clipped by 3 bases and J by 2 bases; unmatched bases: 4. CDR3 length: 15 amino acids. The CDR3 spells CASSDASGGAYEQYF. For the CDR3, the DNA is TGTGCCAGCAGTGACGCGAGCGGGGGGGCCTACGAGCAGTACTTC.

This chain joins TRBV6-1 and TRBJ2-1; D not resolved. Germline assignment: CDR1 MNHNS and CDR2 SASEGT. The CDR3 is 14 residues long. V lost 2 bases and J lost 5, with 10 bases in between. CDR3 residues: CASSETSRDNEQFF. For the CDR3, the DNA is TGTGCCAGCAGTGAAACAAGTCGGGACAATGAGCAGTTCTTC.

V usage is TRBV7-8 and J usage is TRBJ2-1, with a weak D call TRBD2 (5 bases). The length of the CDR3 is 17 residues. V lost 2 bases, J lost 2 bases, and 16 bases lay in between. The V gene's germline CDR1 is SGHVS and CDR2 FQNEAQ. CDR3 DNA sequence: TGTGCCAGCAGCTTATTCGGGAATAGTTGGACCTACAATGAGCAGTTCTTC. This codes for CASSLFGNSWTYNEQFF.

The chain employs TRBV18 and TRBJ1-2, with D unclear. The CDR3 covers 12 residues. In germline, CDR1 is KGHSH, CDR2 LQKENI. Trimming removed 2 bases from V and 8 bases from J, with 9 bases in between. CDR3 nucleotide sequence: TGTGCCAGCTCACCAAACGGGGAAGGCTACACCTTC. It translates to CASSPNGEGYTF.

The gene calls are TRBV4-3 and TRBJ1-6; 9 bases align to TRBD1. J lost 13 bases, V lost 2 bases, and 18 bases had no gene match. The V gene's germline CDR1 is LGHNA and CDR2 YSLEER. The CDR3 covers 18 residues. The CDR3 sequence: CASSQSPGRGQGFTPLHF. The CDR3 coding sequence is TGCGCCAGCAGCCAATCCCCGGGCCGGGGACAGGGTTTCACGCCCCTCCACTTT.

The chain has TRBV6-6 and TRBJ1-5; tentatively, D is TRBD1 (5 bases). The ends were cut back, 0 bases at V and 3 bases at J, with 9 bases in the middle. The CDR3 runs to 15 residues. In germline, CDR1 is MNHNY, CDR2 SVGAGI (reference sequence). The CDR3 spells CASSYSLGDNQPQHF. The DNA of the CDR3 is TGTGCCAGCAGTTACTCGTTAGGGGACAATCAGCCCCAGCATTTT.

This clone was seen only a few times. The chain employs TRBV5-4 and TRBJ2-5, with 7 nucleotides matching TRBD1. The CDR3 consists of 14 residues. The V gene end was trimmed by 5 bases and the J gene end by 1 base; junction bases not matched to a gene: 5. Germline assignment: CDR1 SGHNT and CDR2 YYREEE (reference sequence). The CDR3 loop is CASSATGRQETQYF. The DNA of the CDR3 is TGTGCCAGCAGTGCGACAGGGCGCCAAGAGACCCAGTACTTC.

The chain has TRBV5-1 and TRBJ1-2; 9 bases match TRBD1. J gave up 3 bases and V 0 bases, and 6 bases lay outside the gene matches. Germline lookup yields CDR1 SGHRS and CDR2 YFSETQ. The CDR3 is 16 amino acids. The CDR3 nucleotides are TGCGCCAGCAGCTTGGGTCCCTGGACAGGGGACTATGGCTACACCTTC. Protein product: CASSLGPWTGDYGYTF.

The CDR3 spells CASSLGRSSGNTIYF. The CDR3 bases are TGTGCCAGCAGCTTAGGGCGGAGCTCTGGAAACACCATATATTTT. This chain uses TRBV7-6 with TRBJ1-3, with D hard to call. Germline loops: CDR1 SGHVS, CDR2 FNYEAQ. The CDR3 runs 15 residues. Trimming stripped 1 base from V and 0 bases from J, with 7 bases between.

The chain has TRBV4-3 and TRBJ1-1, with D uncertain. This CDR3 region has 15 residues. The V end was cut by 1 base, the J end by 0 bases, with 9 bases between. CDR1 and CDR2 from the germline V gene are LGHNA and YSLEER. CDR3 protein: CASSQGTGLNTEAFF. CDR3 in DNA: TGCGCCAGCAGCCAAGGAACGGGATTGAACACTGAAGCTTTCTTT.

The chain recombines TRBV7-9 with TRBJ2-2; 10 bases line up with TRBD1. The germline V gene encodes CDR1 SEHNR and CDR2 FQNEAQ (reference sequence). V shed 2 bases, J shed 5 bases, and the junction held 5 bases outside the gene matches. The CDR3 has 16 residues. CDR3 sequence reads: CASSLSGTGVTGELFF. The CDR3 nucleotides read TGTGCCAGCAGCTTATCCGGGACAGGGGTTACCGGGGAGCTGTTTTTT.

V is TRBV5-1 and J is TRBJ2-7, with 8 bases identical to TRBD1. V gave up 5 bases and J gave up 3 bases; unmatched junction bases: 10. The CDR3 totals 15 residues. Germline lookup yields CDR1 SGHRS and CDR2 YFSETQ. CDR3 residues: CASSGAGTGRYEQYF. The CDR3 nucleotides read TGCGCCAGCAGTGGCGCGGGGACAGGACGCTACGAGCAGTACTTC.

V and J are TRBV5-4 and TRBJ1-5; the D is unclear. V lost 4 bases, J lost 3 bases, and 8 bases lay in between. CDR1 is SGHNT and CDR2 is YYREEE in the germline V gene (reference sequence). This CDR3 has 13 residues. The CDR3 DNA follows: TGTGCCAGCAGCCTAGACCACAATCAGCCCCAGCATTTT. Residues: CASSLDHNQPQHF.

The chain couples TRBV4-3 to TRBJ1-4; D is undetermined. The length of the CDR3 is 18 residues. Germline CDR1 LGHNA, CDR2 YSLEER. Deletions cut 1 base from V and 4 bases from J, with 19 bases between. CDR3 region: CASSQGPRRAIINEKLFF. In nucleotides, the CDR3 is TGCGCCAGCAGCCAAGGACCCCGGAGGGCGATAATTAATGAAAAACTGTTTTTT.

This chain joins TRBV19 and TRBJ1-3, with a tentative D call TRBD1 (5 bases). The CDR3 length is 17 residues. V dropped 5 bases and J dropped 3 bases, with 20 bases sitting between them. Germline CDR1 LNHDA, CDR2 SQIVND (reference sequence). The CDR3 loop is CASSLTLTAGIGNTIYF. Written as DNA, the CDR3 is TGTGCCAGTAGTCTCACTCTGACAGCTGGGATTGGAAACACCATATATTTT.

This chain uses TRBV18 with TRBJ2-7; the match to TRBD1 covers 10 bases. The CDR3 covers 15 residues. Losses at the gene ends were 3 bases for V and 0 bases for J; bases not matched to a gene: 2. Per the germline V gene, CDR1 is KGHSH and CDR2 is LQKENI. CDR3 sequence reads: CASSPGQGHSYEQYF. CDR3 bases: TGTGCCAGCTCACCGGGACAGGGGCACTCCTACGAGCAGTACTTC.

The chain uses TRBV6-1 and TRBJ2-7, with 9 bases identical to TRBD1. V shed 4 bases, J shed 0 bases, and the junction held 7 bases outside the gene matches. The CDR3 has 16 amino acids. Germline-derived CDR1 and CDR2 are MNHNS and SASEGT. The CDR3: CASSGIMGQGSYEQYF. In nucleotides, the CDR3 is TGTGCCAGCAGTGGAATAATGGGACAGGGCTCCTACGAGCAGTACTTC.

CDR3 nucleotide sequence: TGTGCCAGCTCACCTGCTAGGGGATCGAGCTCTGGGGCCAACGTCCTGACTTTC. Translating it yields CASSPARGSSSGANVLTF. The genes are TRBV18 and TRBJ2-6; possibly TRBD1 for D (5 bases). The germline V gene has CDR1 KGHSH and CDR2 LQKENI. This CDR3 contains 18 residues. The V gene lost 3 bases and the J gene lost 0 bases, with 15 bases spanning the gap.

The chain employs TRBV5-6 and TRBJ2-5, with D possibly TRBD1 on 6 matching bases. CDR1 and CDR2 (germline): SGHDT, YYEEEE. The CDR3 totals 16 residues. The V end was cut by 4 bases, the J end by 4 bases, with 20 bases between. CDR3 loop: CASSMLGAGVVETQYF. Written as DNA, the CDR3 is TGTGCCAGCAGCATGCTAGGGGCAGGGGTGGTAGAGACCCAGTACTTC.

The V gene is TRBV4-2, the J gene TRBJ1-2; 12 bases map to TRBD1. CDR3 length: 16 residues. V dropped 3 bases and J dropped 6; count of bases not matched to a gene: 8. Germline values: CDR1 LGHNA, CDR2 YNFKEQ. The CDR3 DNA follows: TGTGCCAGCAGCCAGCCGGGGGACAGGGGGCGGCATGGCTACACCTTC. The encoded protein is CASSQPGDRGRHGYTF.

This clone was recorded once. The chain has TRBV7-6 and TRBJ1-3; 7 bases align to TRBD1. The germline V gene encodes CDR1 SGHVS and CDR2 FNYEAQ. Trimming at V came to 3 bases and at J to 4 bases, leaving 6 bases not matched to a gene. This CDR3 spans 15 amino acids. The CDR3 region is CASSFDREGGNTIYF. The DNA of the CDR3 is TGTGCCAGCAGCTTCGACAGGGAAGGAGGAAACACCATATATTTT.

This sequence joins TRBV5-6 and TRBJ1-1; possible D gene TRBD1, 6 bases. CDR1 and CDR2 (germline): SGHDT, YYEEEE. The CDR3 spans 15 residues. V dropped 2 bases and J dropped 5 bases, with 16 bases sitting between them. In nucleotides, the CDR3 is TGTGCCAGCAGCTTTTTACAGGGTGGTGGAACTGAAGCTTTCTTT. Encoded protein: CASSFLQGGGTEAFF.

The chain uses TRBV2 and TRBJ1-2; weak D call: TRBD1 (6 bases). With 7 bases removed from V and 4 bases from J, the gap between germline ends came to 13 bases. Per the germline V gene, CDR1 is SNHLY and CDR2 is FYNNEI. The CDR3 sequence is 13 residues long. CDR3: CASTEGGGYGYTF. CDR3 DNA sequence: TGTGCCAGCACCGAGGGGGGGGGCTATGGCTACACCTTC.

This rearrangement joins TRBV5-1 to TRBJ1-4, with D perhaps matching TRBD1 (5 bases). The CDR3 sequence is 17 residues long. V lost 3 bases, J lost 5 bases, and 20 bases lay in between. CDR1 and CDR2 from the germline V gene are SGHRS and YFSETQ. The CDR3: CASSSDWWDWENEKLFF. As DNA, the CDR3 is TGCGCCAGCAGCTCTGACTGGTGGGACTGGGAGAATGAAAAACTGTTTTTT.

Here the CDR3 DNA reads TGTGCCAGCAGGCCGGGACAGTATAATGAAAAACTGTTTTTT. This translates into CASRPGQYNEKLFF. The rearrangement uses TRBV2 and TRBJ1-4, with TRBD1 identical over 7 bases. This CDR3 is 14 amino acids long. The V gene's germline CDR1 is SNHLY and CDR2 FYNNEI. With V trimmed by 6 bases and J by 4 bases, 5 bases remained unmatched.

This clone was seen a handful of times. The chain couples TRBV6-1 to TRBJ2-7, with 9 positions matching TRBD2. Germline lookup yields CDR1 MNHNS and CDR2 SASEGT. V lost 2 bases, J lost 0 bases, and 2 bases stayed unmatched. The CDR3 runs to 15 residues. The CDR3: CASSELAGTSYEQYF. DNA for the CDR3: TGTGCCAGCAGTGAACTAGCGGGGACCTCCTACGAGCAGTACTTC.

The chain joins TRBV7-9 to TRBJ1-2, with D perhaps TRBD1 (6 bases). Trimming pared 5 bases from V and 0 bases from J, leaving 19 bases between. This CDR3 has 17 amino acids. Germline CDR1 reads SEHNR; CDR2 reads FQNEAQ (reference sequence). CDR3 in DNA: TGTGCCAGCAGCCCCCCAGCTGACAGGATCGCTAACTATGGCTACACCTTC. Its translation is CASSPPADRIANYGYTF.

This rearrangement joins TRBV14 to TRBJ2-1; 7 bases fit TRBD1. The CDR3 loop spans 14 amino acids. Germline V gene sequence: CDR1 SGHDN, CDR2 FVKESK. V trimming: 5 bases; J trimming: 6 bases; junction bases outside the gene matches: 7. CDR3 sequence: CASSSDRVVNEQFF. The CDR3 DNA reads TGTGCCAGCAGCTCCGACAGGGTAGTCAATGAGCAGTTCTTC.

Worth noting for this clone: One end of the junction does not line up with germline, which may come from a read error. The genes are TRBV25-1 and TRBJ1-3; no reliable D call. CDR1 is MGHDK and CDR2 is SYGVNS in the germline V gene. The CDR3 has 9 residues. This CDR3 reads CASSLASIF. The CDR3 DNA sequence: TGTGCCAGCAGTCTAGCCTCCATTTTT.